The 17 T cell receptor beta chains in this list originate from one sample, sequenced in a study of OX40 agonist ivuxolimab in advanced cancers. TCRdb's copy holds only in-frame clones and misses some; the assay was immunoSEQ multiplex PCR. The profile shows approximately 58,000 clones, approximately 84% of them singletons. The material sequenced was CD4+ or CD8+ T cells sorted from blood, taken in a trial of the OX40 agonist ivuxolimab. These receptors were taken from an adult with an advanced solid tumor such as melanoma, head and neck, liver or kidney cancer.

J is TRBJ2-1 and V is TRBV10-2; perhaps TRBD2 as D (6 bases). Germline V gives CDR1 WSHSY, CDR2 SAAADI. The V end was cut by 8 bases, the J end by 2 bases, with 13 bases between. This CDR3 is built from 14 residues. For the CDR3, the DNA is TGCGCCAGCCAATTCGGAGGGCCCTACAATGAGCAGTTCTTC. It is translated as CASQFGGPYNEQFF.

The J gene is TRBJ1-5, the V gene TRBV27; possibly TRBD1 for D (6 bases). The CDR3 runs to 16 residues. The V and J ends lost 4 bases and 4 bases respectively, with 17 bases between them. CDR1 and CDR2 from the germline V gene are MNHEY and SMNVEV (reference sequence). CDR3 sequence: CASSSPPGGRNQPQHF. In nucleotides, the CDR3 is TGTGCCAGCAGTTCTCCTCCCGGGGGCCGGAATCAGCCCCAGCATTTT.

In its sample, this clone was seen a few times. V gene TRBV7-2 combines with J gene TRBJ2-6; D remains unclear. Germline V lookup: CDR1 SGHTA, CDR2 FQGNSA. The CDR3 runs to 16 residues. Trimming shortened V by 5 bases and J by 2 bases, and 13 bases separated the two germline ends. The CDR3 bases are TGTGCCAGCAGCCGAAAACTGGGAACTGGGGCCAACGTCCTGACTTTC. Its protein is CASSRKLGTGANVLTF.

The chain uses TRBV7-3 and TRBJ2-2; D not resolved. The germline V gene has CDR1 SGHTA and CDR2 FQGTGA. V lost 5 bases, J lost 2 bases, and 9 bases lay in between. The CDR3 is 14 residues long. CDR3 in amino acids: CASSQTTNTGELFF. DNA for the CDR3: TGTGCCAGCAGCCAGACGACTAACACCGGGGAGCTGTTTTTT.

The rearrangement uses TRBV2 and TRBJ1-2, with 8 bases aligning to TRBD1. The germline CDR1 and CDR2 sequences are SNHLY and FYNNEI. With V trimmed by 9 bases and J by 1 base, 7 bases remained unmatched. The CDR3 contains 14 residues. As DNA, the CDR3 is TGTGCCAGACAGGGGGAGGGTATTAACTATGGCTACACCTTC. This encodes CARQGEGINYGYTF.

The V gene is TRBV6-5, the J gene TRBJ1-2; 10 bases map to TRBD1. Germline V gives CDR1 MNHEY, CDR2 SVGAGI. V trimming: 6 bases; J trimming: 6 bases; junction bases outside the gene matches: 4. There are 13 residues in the CDR3. The DNA for the CDR3 is TGTGCCAGCAGGACAGGGGGCGAACATGGCTACACCTTC. Residues: CASRTGGEHGYTF.

The V call is TRBV9, the J call TRBJ2-3; possible D gene TRBD2, 5 bases. Germline lookup yields CDR1 SGDLS and CDR2 YYNGEE. V dropped 3 bases and J dropped 4 bases, with 15 bases sitting between them. The CDR3 is made up of 15 amino acids. The DNA for the CDR3 is TGTGCCAGCAGCGGTCCCCGGGATGGAGCAGATACGCAGTATTTT. It yields the protein CASSGPRDGADTQYF.

This chain joins TRBV5-6 and TRBJ2-5; D may be TRBD2 (7 bases). The ends were cut back, 5 bases at V and 0 bases at J, with 14 bases in the middle. This CDR3 spans 15 amino acids. CDR1 SGHDT and CDR2 YYEEEE come from the germline V gene. This CDR3 is CASRRGGGNQETQYF. DNA of the CDR3: TGTGCCAGCAGACGGGGCGGGGGCAACCAAGAGACCCAGTACTTC.

The chain joins TRBV15 to TRBJ2-1, with D hard to call. V lost 0 bases, J lost 0 bases, and 3 bases lay in between. This CDR3 has 14 residues. CDR1 and CDR2 from the germline V gene are LNHNV and YYDKDF (reference sequence). CDR3 residues: CATSRDFSYNEQFF. The CDR3 DNA reads TGTGCCACCAGCAGAGATTTCTCCTACAATGAGCAGTTCTTC.

The chain carries TRBV7-2 and TRBJ2-1; 11 bases map to TRBD2. The germline V gene has CDR1 SGHTA and CDR2 FQGNSA. V was clipped by 3 bases and J by 9 bases; unmatched bases: 10. The CDR3 contains 16 residues. The CDR3 here is CASSLTSGMKGSEQFF. For the CDR3, the DNA is TGTGCCAGCAGCTTGACTAGCGGGATGAAGGGTAGTGAGCAGTTCTTC.

The chain joins TRBV5-1 to TRBJ1-1; no reliable D call. This CDR3 has 17 residues. The germline V and J ends were trimmed by 6 bases and 0 bases, with 21 bases remaining between them. CDR1 and CDR2 from the germline V gene are SGHRS and YFSETQ. CDR3 loop: CASKWNPRTSMNTEAFF. The CDR3 nucleotides are TGCGCCAGCAAGTGGAACCCAAGAACAAGCATGAACACTGAAGCTTTCTTT.

This clone was detected only once. The chain has TRBV11-2 and TRBJ2-7; D is uncertain. Germline CDR1 reads SGHAT; CDR2 reads FQNNGV. The CDR3 length is 15 residues. Trimming stripped 6 bases from V and 4 bases from J, with 19 bases between. CDR3 protein: CASRSPSGRAYEQYF. The CDR3 DNA is TGTGCCAGCAGATCCCCCTCCGGGCGCGCGTACGAGCAGTACTTC.

The rearrangement links TRBV9 to TRBJ2-1; TRBD1 aligns across 7 bases. This CDR3 is built from 14 residues. CDR1 and CDR2 (germline): SGDLS, YYNGEE. The V segment lost 3 bases and the J segment 6 bases; nucleotides outside the gene matches: 6. The DNA of the CDR3 is TGTGCCAGCAGCGCCCGGGACAGTACCAATGAGCAGTTCTTC. Translating it yields CASSARDSTNEQFF.

The genes are TRBV5-6 and TRBJ2-5; TRBD2 matches 12 bases. The end of the DNA aligns better with TRBJ2-7, so the J call may be wrong. Looked up from germline, CDR1 is SGHDT and CDR2 is YYEEEE. CDR3 length: 15 residues. The CDR3 DNA follows: TGTGCCAGCAGCTTGGGACTAGCGGGAGTTCCCGAGCAGTACTTC. It is translated as CASSLGLAGVPEQYF.

The rearrangement links TRBV19 to TRBJ1-5, with D uncertain. Germline loops: CDR1 LNHDA, CDR2 SQIVND (reference sequence). This CDR3 contains 13 residues. V was cut by 4 bases and J by 9 bases, with 13 bases left in between. CDR3 sequence reads: CASSTMENGPQHF. As DNA, the CDR3 is TGTGCCAGTAGTACCATGGAAAACGGGCCCCAGCATTTT. Full variable domain (remainder filled in from reference TRBV19 and TRBJ1-5): DGGITQSPKYLFRKEGQNVTLSCEQNLNHDAMYWYRQDPGQGLRLIYYSQIVNDFQKGDIAEGYSVSREKKESFPLTVTSAQKNPTAFYLCASSTMENGPQHFGDGTRLSIL.

The rearrangement uses TRBV7-2 and TRBJ2-1, with 11 bases lining up with TRBD2. CDR3 length equals 15 residues. CDR1 is SGHTA, CDR2 FQGNSA, per germline. V shed 5 bases, J shed 5 bases, and the junction held 5 bases outside the gene matches. CDR3 coding DNA: TGTGCCAGCAGCCTGGGGACTAGCGGAGACAATGAGCAGTTCTTC. It yields the protein CASSLGTSGDNEQFF.

CDR3 DNA sequence: TGCGCCAGCAGCCCAGATATTTCAGCTACGCAGTATTTT. Translation gives CASSPDISATQYF. The chain joins TRBV5-1 to TRBJ2-3; D remains unclear. Germline lookup yields CDR1 SGHRS and CDR2 YFSETQ. Trimming cost V 4 bases and J 8 bases, with 14 bases left between them. The CDR3 runs 13 residues.